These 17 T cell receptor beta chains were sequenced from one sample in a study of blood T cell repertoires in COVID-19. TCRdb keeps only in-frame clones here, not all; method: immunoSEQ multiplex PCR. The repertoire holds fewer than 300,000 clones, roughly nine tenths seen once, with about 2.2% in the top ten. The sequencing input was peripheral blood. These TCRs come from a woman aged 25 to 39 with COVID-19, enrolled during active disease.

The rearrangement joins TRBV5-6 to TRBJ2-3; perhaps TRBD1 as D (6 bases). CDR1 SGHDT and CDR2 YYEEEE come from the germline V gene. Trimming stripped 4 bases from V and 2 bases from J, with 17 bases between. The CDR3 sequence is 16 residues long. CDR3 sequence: CASSPGPQGHTDTQYF. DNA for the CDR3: TGTGCCAGCAGCCCCGGTCCCCAGGGGCACACAGATACGCAGTATTTT.

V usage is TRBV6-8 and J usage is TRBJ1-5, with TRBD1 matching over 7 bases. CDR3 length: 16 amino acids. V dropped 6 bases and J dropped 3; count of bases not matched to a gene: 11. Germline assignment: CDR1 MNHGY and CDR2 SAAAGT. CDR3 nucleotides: TGTGCCAGCAGGCGAGCCCCGGGACAGAACAATCAGCCCCAGCATTTT. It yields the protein CASRRAPGQNNQPQHF.

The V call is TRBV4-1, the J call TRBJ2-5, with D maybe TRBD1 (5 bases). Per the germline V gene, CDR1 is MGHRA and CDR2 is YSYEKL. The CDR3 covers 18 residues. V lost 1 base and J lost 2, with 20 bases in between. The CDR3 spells CASSQGTGWGAQQETQYF. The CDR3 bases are TGCGCCAGCAGCCAAGGGACGGGCTGGGGCGCCCAACAAGAGACCCAGTACTTC.

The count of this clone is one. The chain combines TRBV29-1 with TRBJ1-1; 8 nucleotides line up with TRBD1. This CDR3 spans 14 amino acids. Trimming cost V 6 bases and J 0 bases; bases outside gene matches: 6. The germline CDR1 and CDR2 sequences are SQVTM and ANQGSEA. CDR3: CSVTQGAVNTEAFF. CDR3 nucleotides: TGCAGCGTGACTCAGGGGGCAGTGAACACTGAAGCTTTCTTT.

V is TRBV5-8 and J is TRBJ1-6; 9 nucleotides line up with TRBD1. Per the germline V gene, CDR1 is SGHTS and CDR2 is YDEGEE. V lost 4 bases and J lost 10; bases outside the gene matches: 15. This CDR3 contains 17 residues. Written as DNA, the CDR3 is TGTGCCAGCAGCCCACGGCGTGGACAGGGGTTTGGGTCACCCCTCCACTTT. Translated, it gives CASSPRRGQGFGSPLHF.

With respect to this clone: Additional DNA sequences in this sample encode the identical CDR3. CDR3 nucleotide sequence: TGTGCCAGTAGTATCCCAGGGGTAGGGACTGAAGCTTTCTTT. Residues: CASSIPGVGTEAFF. The rearrangement uses TRBV19 and TRBJ1-1; perhaps TRBD1 as D (6 bases). From germline, CDR1 is LNHDA and CDR2 SQIVND (reference sequence). The ends were cut back, 3 bases at V and 5 bases at J, with 13 bases in the middle. The CDR3 is made up of 14 amino acids.

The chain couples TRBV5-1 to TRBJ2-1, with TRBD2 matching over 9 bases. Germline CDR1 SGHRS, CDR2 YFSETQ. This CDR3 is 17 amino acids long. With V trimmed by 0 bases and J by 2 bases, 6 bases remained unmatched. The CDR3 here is CASSLAAGGRAYNEQFF. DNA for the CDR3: TGCGCCAGCAGCTTGGCCGCCGGCGGGAGGGCCTACAATGAGCAGTTCTTC.

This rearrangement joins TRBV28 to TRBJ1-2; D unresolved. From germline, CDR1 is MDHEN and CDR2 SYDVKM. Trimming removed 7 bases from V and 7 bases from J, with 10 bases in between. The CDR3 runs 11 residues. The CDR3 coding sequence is TGTGCCAGCAATTCCGGTCGTGGCTACACCTTC. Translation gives CASNSGRGYTF.

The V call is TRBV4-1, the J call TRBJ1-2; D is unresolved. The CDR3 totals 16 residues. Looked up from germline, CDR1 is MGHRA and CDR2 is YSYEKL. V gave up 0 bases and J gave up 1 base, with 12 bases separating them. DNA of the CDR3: TGCGCCAGCAGCCAAGACCTCTGGGCGGGTAACTATGGCTACACCTTC. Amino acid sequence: CASSQDLWAGNYGYTF.

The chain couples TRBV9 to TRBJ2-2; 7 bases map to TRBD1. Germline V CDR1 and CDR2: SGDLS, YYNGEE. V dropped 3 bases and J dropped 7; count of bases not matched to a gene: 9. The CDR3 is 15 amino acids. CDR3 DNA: TGTGCCAGCAGCGCCTTACAGGGGAGTGGCGGGGAGCTGTTTTTT. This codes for CASSALQGSGGELFF.

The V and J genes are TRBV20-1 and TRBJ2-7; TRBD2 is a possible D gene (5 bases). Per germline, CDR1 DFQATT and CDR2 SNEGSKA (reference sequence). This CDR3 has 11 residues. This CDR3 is CSARGDYEQYF. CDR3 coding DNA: TGCAGCGCCCGGGGAGACTACGAGCAGTACTTC.

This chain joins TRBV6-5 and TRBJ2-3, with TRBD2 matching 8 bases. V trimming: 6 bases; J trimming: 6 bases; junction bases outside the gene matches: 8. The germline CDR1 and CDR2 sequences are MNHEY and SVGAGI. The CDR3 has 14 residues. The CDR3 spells CASSLAGRVDTQYF. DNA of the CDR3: TGTGCCAGCAGCTTAGCGGGGCGGGTTGATACGCAGTATTTT.

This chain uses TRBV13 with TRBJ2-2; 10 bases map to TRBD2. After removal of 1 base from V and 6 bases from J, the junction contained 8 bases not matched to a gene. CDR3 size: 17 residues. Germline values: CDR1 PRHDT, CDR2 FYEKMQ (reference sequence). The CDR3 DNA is TGTGCCAGCAGCTTAGCTAGCGGGAGAGTACCCCCCGGGGAGCTGTTTTTT. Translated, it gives CASSLASGRVPPGELFF.

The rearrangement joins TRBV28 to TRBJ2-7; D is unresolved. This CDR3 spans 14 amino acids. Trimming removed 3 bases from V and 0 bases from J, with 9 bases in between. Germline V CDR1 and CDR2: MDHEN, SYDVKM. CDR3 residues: CASSFHRSSYEQYF. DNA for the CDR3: TGTGCCAGCAGTTTCCACCGTAGCTCCTACGAGCAGTACTTC.

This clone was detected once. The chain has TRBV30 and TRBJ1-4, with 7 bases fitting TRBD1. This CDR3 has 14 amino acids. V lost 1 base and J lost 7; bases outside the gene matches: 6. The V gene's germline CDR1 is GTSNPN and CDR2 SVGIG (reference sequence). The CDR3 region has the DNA TGTGCCTGGAGTGCGGACAGGAGGGGTGAAAAACTGTTTTTT. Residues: CAWSADRRGEKLFF.

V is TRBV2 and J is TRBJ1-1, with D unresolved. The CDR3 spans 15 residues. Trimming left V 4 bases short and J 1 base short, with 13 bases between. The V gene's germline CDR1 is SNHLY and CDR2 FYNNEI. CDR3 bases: TGTGCCAGCAGTGGTTTTTCGATAGAGAACACTGAAGCTTTCTTT. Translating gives CASSGFSIENTEAFF. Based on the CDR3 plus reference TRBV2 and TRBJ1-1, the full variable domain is EPEVTQTPSHQVTQMGQEVILRCVPISNHLYFYWYRQILGQKVEFLVSFYNNEISEKSEIFDDQFSVERPDGSNFTLKIRSTKLEDSAMYFCASSGFSIENTEAFFGQGTRLTVV.

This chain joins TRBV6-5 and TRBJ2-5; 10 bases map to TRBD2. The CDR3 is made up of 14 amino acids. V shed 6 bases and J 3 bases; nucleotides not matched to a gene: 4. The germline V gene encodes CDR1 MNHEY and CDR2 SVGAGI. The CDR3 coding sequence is TGTGCCAGCAGATCTGGACTAGCGGAAGAGACCCAGTACTTC. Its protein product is CASRSGLAEETQYF.